These 27 T cell receptor beta chains share one sample of origin, sequenced in a study of T cells in localized non-small cell lung cancer. Clones were sequenced by immunoSEQ multiplex PCR, and TCRdb holds only the in-frame ones, with some missing. The repertoire holds 55,000 or so clones, over 70% seen once, with approximately 4.8% in the top ten. The sequencing here drew on PBMCs, taken before any cancer treatment. These receptor sequences come from a woman aged 40-70 years with stage II lung adenocarcinoma.

This clone has a single count. This CDR3 is CASRSLHINEKLFF. CDR3 sequence (DNA): TGTGCCAGCAGATCTCTGCACATTAATGAAAAACTGTTTTTT. The chain employs TRBV6-1 and TRBJ1-4; D not resolved. Germline V lookup: CDR1 MNHNS, CDR2 SASEGT. V gave up 6 bases and J gave up 4 bases, with 12 bases separating them. CDR3 length: 14 amino acids.

This clone came up a few times. Written as DNA, the CDR3 is TGTGCCAGCAGTGAGCGGGTCGGAGATACGCAGTATTTT. Translating it yields CASSERVGDTQYF. The V and J genes are TRBV6-1 and TRBJ2-3, with D possibly TRBD2 on 5 matching bases. In germline, CDR1 is MNHNS, CDR2 SASEGT. The ends were cut back, 3 bases at V and 5 bases at J, with 9 bases in the middle. This CDR3 region has 13 residues.

This chain joins TRBV4-2 and TRBJ1-5; unclear D gene. Trimming cost V 0 bases and J 3 bases, with 9 bases left between them. This CDR3 contains 15 residues. Germline V gene lookup returns CDR1 LGHNA and CDR2 YNFKEQ. The CDR3 sequence is CASSQDQGINQPQHF. CDR3 bases: TGTGCCAGCAGCCAAGATCAAGGGATCAATCAGCCCCAGCATTTT.

This chain connects TRBV5-4 to TRBJ1-1; D perhaps matches TRBD1 (5 bases). Trimming left V 5 bases short and J 4 bases short, with 15 bases between. Germline V gene lookup returns CDR1 SGHNT and CDR2 YYREEE (reference sequence). The CDR3 totals 14 residues. CDR3: CASSSEGFGTEAFF. CDR3 DNA: TGTGCCAGCAGTTCGGAGGGGTTCGGCACTGAAGCTTTCTTT. The whole variable domain, remainder taken from reference TRBV5-4 and TRBJ1-1, is ETGVTQSPTHLIKTRGQQVTLRCSSQSGHNTVSWYQQALGQGPQFIFQYYREEENGRGNFPPRFSGLQFPNYSSELNVNALELDDSALYLCASSSEGFGTEAFFGQGTRLTVV.

The chain combines TRBV5-1 with TRBJ1-1; no reliable D call. Trimming stripped 6 bases from V and 2 bases from J, with 17 bases between. The CDR3 contains 15 residues. Per germline, CDR1 SGHRS and CDR2 YFSETQ. CDR3 sequence: CASKIFPGANTEAFF. CDR3 sequence (DNA): TGCGCCAGCAAGATTTTTCCGGGAGCCAACACTGAAGCTTTCTTT.

The chain has TRBV5-1 and TRBJ1-2; the D gene is possibly TRBD1 (6 bases). The CDR3 has 14 residues. The V gene lost 4 bases and the J gene lost 2 bases, with 12 bases spanning the gap. Germline CDR1 and CDR2: SGHRS and YFSETQ. CDR3 residues: CASSTGQLNYGYTF. The CDR3 DNA follows: TGCGCCAGCAGCACCGGACAGTTAAACTATGGCTACACCTTC.

The V call is TRBV18, the J call TRBJ2-5; D may correspond to TRBD1 or TRBD2 (7 bases each). Germline V gene data show CDR1 as KGHSH and CDR2 as LQKENI. Trimming left V 8 bases short and J 1 base short, with 14 bases between. The CDR3 is 14 amino acids. This chain's CDR3 is CASESRGGQETQYF. The CDR3 bases are TGTGCCAGCGAATCCAGGGGGGGCCAAGAGACCCAGTACTTC.

The sample holds one count of this clone. The chain uses TRBV4-3 and TRBJ2-1; 8 positions match TRBD2. The CDR3 is 14 residues long. CDR1 and CDR2 (germline): LGHNA, YSLEER. V dropped 3 bases and J dropped 9; count of bases not matched to a gene: 7. DNA of the CDR3: TGCGCCAGCAGCCAGGTTCGGGGGGGAGGTGAGCAGTTCTTC. Residues: CASSQVRGGGEQFF.

This clone was counted once. V usage is TRBV30 and J usage is TRBJ1-2; a weak D match, TRBD1 (5 bases). Deletions cut 4 bases from V and 6 bases from J, with 12 bases between. CDR1 is GTSNPN, CDR2 SVGIG, per germline (reference sequence). The CDR3 runs to 12 residues. The CDR3 nucleotides are TGTGCCTGGACAGGGACTTCAGATGGCTACACCTTC. Amino acids: CAWTGTSDGYTF.

The J gene is TRBJ2-7, the V gene TRBV2, with D maybe TRBD1 (8 bases). V lost 4 bases, J lost 3 bases, and 16 bases lay in between. Looked up from germline, CDR1 is SNHLY and CDR2 is FYNNEI. CDR3 length equals 15 residues. The DNA for the CDR3 is TGTGCCAGCAGTGGAATCAACAGGGGGGGCTACGAGCAGTACTTC. Residues: CASSGINRGGYEQYF.

This chain links TRBV30 with TRBJ2-3; TRBD1 agrees at 9 bases. The CDR3 is 15 amino acids. CDR1 and CDR2 (germline): GTSNPN, SVGIG (reference sequence). The trim removed 1 base at V and 4 bases at J, leaving 6 bases unmatched. CDR3 sequence reads: CAWSDGQGSSDTQYF. CDR3 DNA: TGTGCCTGGAGTGACGGACAGGGGAGTTCAGATACGCAGTATTTT.

V and J are TRBV4-3 and TRBJ2-3, with 10 nucleotides matching TRBD2. Losses at the gene ends were 4 bases for V and 4 bases for J; bases not matched to a gene: 8. From germline, CDR1 is LGHNA and CDR2 YSLEER. This CDR3 has 16 amino acids. CDR3 residues: CASSLQAGGGADTQYF. The CDR3 DNA reads TGCGCCAGCAGCCTCCAAGCGGGAGGGGGTGCAGATACGCAGTATTTT.

The V gene is TRBV28, the J gene TRBJ2-7; weak D call: TRBD1 (6 bases). V dropped 4 bases and J dropped 4 bases, with 17 bases sitting between them. The CDR3 totals 15 residues. Germline V gene lookup returns CDR1 MDHEN and CDR2 SYDVKM. The CDR3 DNA reads TGTGCCAGCAGTTCGAGTCAGGGGCCCCATTACGAGCAGTACTTC. Translation: CASSSSQGPHYEQYF.

This clone occurred a few times. V and J are TRBV5-6 and TRBJ1-1; D might be TRBD1 (5 bases). This CDR3 comprises 14 residues. CDR1 is SGHDT, CDR2 YYEEEE, per germline. Trimming shortened V by 4 bases and J by 2 bases, and 12 bases separated the two germline ends. The DNA for the CDR3 is TGTGCCAGCAGCATCACTCAGGGTAACACTGAAGCTTTCTTT. This translates into CASSITQGNTEAFF.

This rearrangement joins TRBV28 to TRBJ1-4; 7 bases align to TRBD1. Germline CDR1 MDHEN, CDR2 SYDVKM. The CDR3 has 14 residues. Trimming took 6 bases from V and 8 from J; bases not matched to a gene: 9. In DNA, the CDR3 is TGTGCCAGCAGCCTCACAGGGGAGGGGGAAAAACTGTTTTTT. It translates to CASSLTGEGEKLFF.

This clone has just one count. J is TRBJ2-1 and V is TRBV29-1; the D is unclear. Trimming removed 4 bases at V and 3 bases at J, with 13 bases between. The CDR3 loop spans 14 amino acids. Looked up from germline, CDR1 is SQVTM and CDR2 is ANQGSEA. In nucleotides, the CDR3 is TGCAGCGTTGTCGTAAGACCGGACTACAATGAGCAGTTCTTC. This encodes CSVVVRPDYNEQFF.

The V call is TRBV5-6, the J call TRBJ1-3; D may be TRBD1 (6 bases). The V end was cut by 5 bases, the J end by 2 bases, with 11 bases between. Germline loops: CDR1 SGHDT, CDR2 YYEEEE. There are 14 residues in the CDR3. The CDR3 DNA follows: TGTGCCAGCAGACTCACAGGGACTGGAAACACCATATATTTT. Its translation is CASRLTGTGNTIYF.

The chain uses TRBV7-9 and TRBJ1-6; 8 positions match TRBD1. The CDR3 totals 14 residues. Germline V gene lookup returns CDR1 SEHNR and CDR2 FQNEAQ (reference sequence). V gave up 2 bases and J gave up 9 bases; unmatched junction bases: 3. CDR3 sequence (DNA): TGTGCCAGCAGCTTAAAGACAGGGGCTTCACCCCTCCACTTT. Translation: CASSLKTGASPLHF.

This clone was observed a few times. V and J are TRBV9 and TRBJ1-2, with D uncertain. This CDR3 is 13 amino acids long. From germline, CDR1 is SGDLS and CDR2 YYNGEE. With 0 bases removed from V and 1 base from J, the gap between germline ends came to 4 bases. DNA for the CDR3: TGTGCCAGCAGCGTAGAGAGTAACTATGGCTACACCTTC. This encodes CASSVESNYGYTF.

The chain links TRBV5-4 to TRBJ1-3; possible D gene TRBD1, 5 bases. Germline V gives CDR1 SGHNT, CDR2 YYREEE (reference sequence). There are 15 residues in the CDR3. V was clipped by 4 bases and J by 4 bases, with 15 bases between them. Here the CDR3 reads CASSRMQGPGNTIYF. The DNA for the CDR3 is TGTGCCAGCAGCCGCATGCAGGGTCCCGGAAACACCATATATTTT.

The CDR3 DNA is TGTGCCAGCAGCGGGGGGACAGACACTTACGAGCAGTACTTC. It yields the protein CASSGGTDTYEQYF. The gene calls are TRBV9 and TRBJ2-7, with 7 bases aligning to TRBD1. The J segment lost 4 bases and the V segment lost 3 bases, leaving 7 bases of the junction unmatched. Germline lookup yields CDR1 SGDLS and CDR2 YYNGEE. The CDR3 sequence is 14 residues long.

This clone was picked up one time. J is TRBJ1-3 and V is TRBV10-1; D is possibly TRBD1 (5 bases). The V gene's germline CDR1 is WNHNN and CDR2 SYGVQD (reference sequence). Trimming shortened V by 8 bases and J by 0 bases, and 14 bases separated the two germline ends. This CDR3 region has 15 residues. CDR3 sequence: CASPAGTSSGNTIYF. CDR3 DNA sequence: TGCGCCAGCCCAGCCGGGACTAGCTCTGGAAACACCATATATTTT.

This clone occurred a few times. The chain joins TRBV6-5 to TRBJ2-7, with a possible D match to TRBD2 (5 bases). The CDR3 spans 14 residues. V was trimmed by 4 bases and J by 2 bases, leaving 12 bases between them. Germline CDR1 is MNHEY and CDR2 is SVGAGI. The CDR3 loop is CASSWAGGTYEQYF. For the CDR3, the DNA is TGTGCCAGCAGTTGGGCGGGTGGAACCTACGAGCAGTACTTC.

The chain uses TRBV7-2 and TRBJ2-5, with 7 bases aligning to TRBD2. This CDR3 contains 16 residues. Germline trimming cut 3 bases from V and 3 bases from J; bases unmatched to any gene: 10. Germline CDR1 and CDR2: SGHTA and FQGNSA. CDR3 sequence (DNA): TGTGCCAGCAGCTTTTTCGGGACTACCGAAAAAGAGACCCAGTACTTC. Amino acids: CASSFFGTTEKETQYF. Based on the CDR3 plus reference TRBV7-2 and TRBJ2-5, the full variable domain is GAGVSQSPSNKVTEKGKDVELRCDPISGHTALYWYRQSLGQGLEFLIYFQGNSAPDKSGLPSDRFSAERTGGSVSTLTIQRTQQEDSAVYLCASSFFGTTEKETQYFGPGTRLLVL.

This rearrangement joins TRBV29-1 to TRBJ2-6, with 9 positions matching TRBD1. The germline V gene has CDR1 SQVTM and CDR2 ANQGSEA. The V gene end was trimmed by 5 bases and the J gene end by 3 bases; junction bases not matched to a gene: 11. The CDR3 has 17 amino acids. In DNA, the CDR3 is TGCAGCGTTATGTCCGGGACAGGGTTCGTTGGGGCCAACGTCCTGACTTTC. It encodes CSVMSGTGFVGANVLTF. The variable domain in full, with the rest retrieved from reference TRBV29-1 and TRBJ2-6, is SAVISQKPSRDICQRGTSLTIQCQVDSQVTMMFWYRQQPGQSLTLIATANQGSEATYESGFVIDKFPISRPNLTFSTLTVSNMSPEDSSIYLCSVMSGTGFVGANVLTFGAGSRLTVL.

This chain joins TRBV7-3 and TRBJ2-7; TRBD1 aligns across 7 bases. The CDR3 is 17 residues long. Germline CDR1 reads SGHTA; CDR2 reads FQGTGA. Unmatched junction bases numbered 12, after V lost 4 bases and J lost 0 bases. The CDR3 region is CASSSGDSPIPSYEQYF. The CDR3 DNA sequence: TGTGCCAGCAGCTCCGGGGACAGCCCCATCCCCTCCTACGAGCAGTACTTC.

J is TRBJ1-1 and V is TRBV14; no firm D call. The CDR3 spans 14 residues. V was clipped by 0 bases and J by 4 bases, with 9 bases between them. The germline V gene has CDR1 SGHDN and CDR2 FVKESK. The CDR3 coding sequence is TGTGCCAGCAGCCAAGAGGGCGCCGGCACTGAAGCTTTCTTT. This encodes CASSQEGAGTEAFF. Combining the CDR3 with reference TRBV14 and TRBJ1-1 gives the whole variable domain EAGVTQFPSHSVIEKGQTVTLRCDPISGHDNLYWYRRVMGKEIKFLLHFVKESKQDESGMPNNRFLAERTGGTYSTLKVQPAELEDSGVYFCASSQEGAGTEAFFGQGTRLTVV.